This TCR beta chain appears in the sequencing data of a study of shared clonotypes between healthy human individuals. V gave up 5 bases and J gave up 4 bases, with 15 bases separating them. From germline, CDR1 is MDHEN and CDR2 SYDVKM. The length of the CDR3 is 15 residues. CD45RO-negative, CCR7-selected cells formed the naive CD8 fraction, which excluded terminally differentiated effector memory CD45RA+ cells. Sequenced by immunoSEQ multiplex PCR; TCRdb stores in-frame clones only, minus some. The sample shows 1.5 million to 2.5 million clones, about 95% of them seen only once. The receptor was isolated from a man younger than 35 in good health. Sequencing was done on a sample of naive CD8+ T cells sorted from blood. The chain links TRBV28 to TRBJ2-1; D assignment may be TRBD1 or TRBD2 (6 bases each). The CDR3 DNA sequence: TGTGCCAGCAGTGACCCTCTAGGGGGGTACAATGAGCAGTTCTTC. It is translated as CASSDPLGGYNEQFF. The full variable domain, in which reference TRBV28 and TRBJ2-1 provide the parts outside the CDR3, is DVKVTQSSRYLVKRTGEKVFLECVQDMDHENMFWYRQDPGLGLRLIYFSYDVKMKEKGDIPEGYSVSREKKERFSLILESASTNQTSMYLCASSDPLGGYNEQFFGPGTRLTVL.